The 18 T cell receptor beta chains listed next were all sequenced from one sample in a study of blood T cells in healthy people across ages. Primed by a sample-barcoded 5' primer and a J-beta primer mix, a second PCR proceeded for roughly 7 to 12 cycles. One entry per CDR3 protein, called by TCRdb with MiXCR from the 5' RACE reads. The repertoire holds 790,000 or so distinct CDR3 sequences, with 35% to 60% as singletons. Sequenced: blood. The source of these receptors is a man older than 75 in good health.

CDR3 residues: CASINEKGGEETQYF. As DNA, the CDR3 is TGTGCCAGCATCAACGAAAAGGGGGGTGAGGAGACCCAGTACTTC. The V call is TRBV2, the J call TRBJ2-5, with D perhaps matching TRBD1 or TRBD2 (6 bases each). V was pared by 7 bases and J by 5 bases, with 20 bases between. The CDR3 runs to 15 residues. Germline V CDR1 and CDR2: SNHLY, FYNNEI.

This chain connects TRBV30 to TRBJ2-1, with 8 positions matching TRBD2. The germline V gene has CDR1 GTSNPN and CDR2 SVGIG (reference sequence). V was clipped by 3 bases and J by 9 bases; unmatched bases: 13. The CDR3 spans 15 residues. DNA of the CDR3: TGTGCCTGGAGGGGACCGGGACTAGGGGTAATTGAGCAGTTCTTC. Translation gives CAWRGPGLGVIEQFF.

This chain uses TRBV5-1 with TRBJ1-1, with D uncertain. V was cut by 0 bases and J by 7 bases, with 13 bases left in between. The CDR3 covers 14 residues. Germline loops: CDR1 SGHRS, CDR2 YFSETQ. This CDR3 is CASSLAYRSGEAFF. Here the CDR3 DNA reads TGCGCCAGCAGCTTGGCTTACAGATCGGGTGAAGCTTTCTTT.

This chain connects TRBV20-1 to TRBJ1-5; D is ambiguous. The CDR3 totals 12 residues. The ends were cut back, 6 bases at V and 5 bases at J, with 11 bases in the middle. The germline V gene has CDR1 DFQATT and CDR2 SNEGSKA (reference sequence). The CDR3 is CSAGKLDQPQHF. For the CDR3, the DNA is TGCAGTGCGGGGAAGTTGGATCAGCCCCAGCATTTT.

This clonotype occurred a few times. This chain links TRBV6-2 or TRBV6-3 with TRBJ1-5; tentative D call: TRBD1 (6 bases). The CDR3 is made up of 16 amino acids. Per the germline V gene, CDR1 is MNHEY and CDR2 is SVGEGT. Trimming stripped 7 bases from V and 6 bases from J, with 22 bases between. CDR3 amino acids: CASTLGGSARGQPQHF. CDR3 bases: TGTGCCAGCACTCTAGGGGGGAGTGCGCGGGGTCAGCCCCAGCATTTT.

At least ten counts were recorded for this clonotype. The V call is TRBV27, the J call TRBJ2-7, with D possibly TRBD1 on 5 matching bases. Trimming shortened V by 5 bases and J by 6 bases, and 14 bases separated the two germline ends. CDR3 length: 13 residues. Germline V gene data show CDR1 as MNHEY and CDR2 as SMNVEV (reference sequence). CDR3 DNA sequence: TGTGCCAGCAGTAGTCAGGGTTCCCGCGAGCAGTACTTC. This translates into CASSSQGSREQYF.

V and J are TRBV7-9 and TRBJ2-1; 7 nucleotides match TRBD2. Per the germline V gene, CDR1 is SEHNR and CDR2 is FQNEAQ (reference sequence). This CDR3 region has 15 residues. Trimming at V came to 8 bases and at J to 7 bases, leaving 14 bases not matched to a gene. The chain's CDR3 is CASLPRRGGVNEQFF. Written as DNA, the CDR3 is TGTGCCAGCCTCCCGAGGCGCGGGGGAGTTAATGAGCAGTTCTTC.

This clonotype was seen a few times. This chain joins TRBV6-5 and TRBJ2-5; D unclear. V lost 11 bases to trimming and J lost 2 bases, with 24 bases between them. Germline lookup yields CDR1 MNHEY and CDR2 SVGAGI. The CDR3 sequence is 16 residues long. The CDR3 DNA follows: TGTGCCTGCGGTTGGGGTCGGAACCAGGAACAAGAGACCCAGTACTTC. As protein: CACGWGRNQEQETQYF.

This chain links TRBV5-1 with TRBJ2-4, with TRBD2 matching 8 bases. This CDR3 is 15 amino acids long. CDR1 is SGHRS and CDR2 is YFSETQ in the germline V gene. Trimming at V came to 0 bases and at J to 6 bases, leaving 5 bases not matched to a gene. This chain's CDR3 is CASSLAGTSRNIQYF. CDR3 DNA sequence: TGCGCCAGCAGCTTGGCAGGGACTAGTCGAAACATTCAGTACTTC.

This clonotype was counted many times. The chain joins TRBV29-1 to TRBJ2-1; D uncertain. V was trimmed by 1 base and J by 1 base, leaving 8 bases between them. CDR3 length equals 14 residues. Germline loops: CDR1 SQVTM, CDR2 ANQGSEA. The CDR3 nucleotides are TGCAGCGTTGAAGTCCCTGGTTCCTACAATGAGCAGTTCTTC. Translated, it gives CSVEVPGSYNEQFF.

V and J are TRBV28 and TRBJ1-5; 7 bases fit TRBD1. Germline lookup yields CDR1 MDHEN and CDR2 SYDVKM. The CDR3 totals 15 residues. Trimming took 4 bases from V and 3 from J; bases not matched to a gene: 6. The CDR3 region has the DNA TGTGCCAGCAGTTATGGACAGGTCTACAATCAGCCCCAGCATTTT. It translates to CASSYGQVYNQPQHF. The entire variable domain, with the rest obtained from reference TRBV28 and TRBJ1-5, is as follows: DVKVTQSSRYLVKRTGEKVFLECVQDMDHENMFWYRQDPGLGLRLIYFSYDVKMKEKGDIPEGYSVSREKKERFSLILESASTNQTSMYLCASSYGQVYNQPQHFGDGTRLSIL.

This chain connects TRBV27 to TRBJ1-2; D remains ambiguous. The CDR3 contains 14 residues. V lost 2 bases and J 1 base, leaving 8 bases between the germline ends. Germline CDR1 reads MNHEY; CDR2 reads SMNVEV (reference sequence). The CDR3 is CASSLTRLNYGYTF. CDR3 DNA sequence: TGTGCCAGCAGTTTAACCAGGCTTAACTATGGCTACACCTTC.

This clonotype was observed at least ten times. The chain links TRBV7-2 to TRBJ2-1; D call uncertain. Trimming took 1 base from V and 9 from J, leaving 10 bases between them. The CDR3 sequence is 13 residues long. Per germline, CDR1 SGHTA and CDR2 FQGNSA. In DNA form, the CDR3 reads TGTGCCAGCAGCTTAGGTTTAGCACCTGAGCAGTTCTTC. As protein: CASSLGLAPEQFF. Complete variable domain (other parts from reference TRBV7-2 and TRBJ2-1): GAGVSQSPSNKVTEKGKDVELRCDPISGHTALYWYRQSLGQGLEFLIYFQGNSAPDKSGLPSDRFSAERTGGSVSTLTIQRTQQEDSAVYLCASSLGLAPEQFFGPGTRLTVL.

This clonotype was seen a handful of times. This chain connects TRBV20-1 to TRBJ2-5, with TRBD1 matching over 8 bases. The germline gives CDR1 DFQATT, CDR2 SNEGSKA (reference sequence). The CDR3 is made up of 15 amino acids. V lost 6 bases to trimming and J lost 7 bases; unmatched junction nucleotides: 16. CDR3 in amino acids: CSAKAGTGADRTQYF. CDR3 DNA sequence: TGCAGTGCAAAGGCCGGGACAGGCGCGGACCGGACCCAGTACTTC.

CDR3 DNA: TGTGCCAGCAGCCAAGATACTAGCCATTCCTACAATGAGCAGTTCTTC. This gives the protein CASSQDTSHSYNEQFF. The rearrangement joins TRBV4-2 to TRBJ2-1, with D maybe TRBD2 (6 bases). The germline V gene has CDR1 LGHNA and CDR2 YNFKEQ. The CDR3 has 16 residues. Trimming cost V 0 bases and J 1 base, with 10 bases left between them.

The DNA of the CDR3 is TGTGCCAGCAGCCAACGACCCGCGGCCTACGAGCAGTACTTC. Translation gives CASSQRPAAYEQYF. The chain has TRBV3-1 and TRBJ2-7; D is ambiguous. CDR1 and CDR2 from the germline V gene are LGHDT and YNNKEL (reference sequence). This CDR3 contains 14 residues. V dropped 2 bases and J dropped 2 bases, with 10 bases sitting between them.

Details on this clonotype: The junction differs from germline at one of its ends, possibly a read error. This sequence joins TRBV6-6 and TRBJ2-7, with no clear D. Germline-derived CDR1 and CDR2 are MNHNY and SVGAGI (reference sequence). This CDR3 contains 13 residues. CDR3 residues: CASSDSKFHEQYF. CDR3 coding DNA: TGTGCCAGCAGTGACTCAAAGTTTCACGAGCAGTACTTC.

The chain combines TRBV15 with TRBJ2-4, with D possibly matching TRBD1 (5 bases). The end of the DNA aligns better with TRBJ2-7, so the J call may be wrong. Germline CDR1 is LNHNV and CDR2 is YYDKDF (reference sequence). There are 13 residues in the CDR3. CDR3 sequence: CATSRVDIYEQYF. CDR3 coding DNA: TGTGCCACCAGCAGAGTGGACATCTACGAGCAGTACTTC.